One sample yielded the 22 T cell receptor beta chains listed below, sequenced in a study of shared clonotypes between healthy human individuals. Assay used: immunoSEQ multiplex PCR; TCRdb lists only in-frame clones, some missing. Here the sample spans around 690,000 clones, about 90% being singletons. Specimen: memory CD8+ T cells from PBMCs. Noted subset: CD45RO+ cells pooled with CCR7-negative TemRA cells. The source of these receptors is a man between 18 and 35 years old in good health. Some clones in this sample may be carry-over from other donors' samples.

CDR3 nucleotides: TGTGCCAGCAGCGGGACAGGGGGCAATCAGCCCCAGCATTTT. Amino acids: CASSGTGGNQPQHF. This chain uses TRBV6-1 with TRBJ1-5; 10 nucleotides agree with TRBD1. The CDR3 runs 14 residues. Germline V gives CDR1 MNHNS, CDR2 SASEGT. The V gene end was trimmed by 6 bases and the J gene end by 2 bases; junction bases not matched to a gene: 1.

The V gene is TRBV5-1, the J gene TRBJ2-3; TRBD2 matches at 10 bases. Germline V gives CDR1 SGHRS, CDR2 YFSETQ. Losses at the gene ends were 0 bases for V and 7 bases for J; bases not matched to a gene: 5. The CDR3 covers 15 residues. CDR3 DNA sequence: TGCGCCAGCAGCTTGGCCAGCGGGAGGGAGCATACGCAGTATTTT. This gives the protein CASSLASGREHTQYF.

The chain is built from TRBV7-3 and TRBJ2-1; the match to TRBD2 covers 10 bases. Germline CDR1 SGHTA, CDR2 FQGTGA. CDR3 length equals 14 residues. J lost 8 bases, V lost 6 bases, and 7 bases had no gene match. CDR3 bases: TGTGCCAGCAGTCTCCTAGCGGGAGCCCATGAGCAGTTCTTC. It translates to CASSLLAGAHEQFF. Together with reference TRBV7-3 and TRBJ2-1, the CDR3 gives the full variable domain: GAGVSQTPSNKVTEKGKYVELRCDPISGHTALYWYRQSLGQGPEFLIYFQGTGAADDSGLPNDRFFAVRPEGSVSTLKIQRTERGDSAVYLCASSLLAGAHEQFFGPGTRLTVL.

Written as DNA, the CDR3 is TGTGCCAGCAGTAACCCCAGCGGGGGCGAGCAGTACTTC. Its protein product is CASSNPSGGEQYF. The rearrangement links TRBV6-5 to TRBJ2-7; 8 bases agree with TRBD2. Trimming cost V 5 bases and J 6 bases; bases outside gene matches: 6. This CDR3 spans 13 amino acids. The germline gives CDR1 MNHEY, CDR2 SVGAGI.

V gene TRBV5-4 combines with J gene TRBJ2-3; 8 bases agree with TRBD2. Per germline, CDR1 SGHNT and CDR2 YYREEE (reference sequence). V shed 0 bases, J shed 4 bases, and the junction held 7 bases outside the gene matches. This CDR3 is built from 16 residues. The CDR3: CASSLVSGGPADTQYF. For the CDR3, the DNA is TGTGCCAGCAGCTTGGTTTCGGGAGGGCCCGCAGATACGCAGTATTTT.

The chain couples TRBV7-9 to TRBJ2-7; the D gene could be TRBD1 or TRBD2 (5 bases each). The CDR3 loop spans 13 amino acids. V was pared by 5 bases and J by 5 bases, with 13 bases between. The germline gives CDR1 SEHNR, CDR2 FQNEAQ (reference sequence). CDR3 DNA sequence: TGTGCCAGCAGCCCCCCGCTGGGGGACGAGCAGTACTTC. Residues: CASSPPLGDEQYF.

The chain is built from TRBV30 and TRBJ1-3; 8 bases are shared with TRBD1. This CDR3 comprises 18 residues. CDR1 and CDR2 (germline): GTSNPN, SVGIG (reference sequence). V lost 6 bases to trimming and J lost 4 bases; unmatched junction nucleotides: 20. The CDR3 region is CACFGVRPGGFLGNTIYF. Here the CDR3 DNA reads TGTGCCTGCTTCGGGGTGCGTCCAGGGGGCTTCCTCGGAAACACCATATATTTT.

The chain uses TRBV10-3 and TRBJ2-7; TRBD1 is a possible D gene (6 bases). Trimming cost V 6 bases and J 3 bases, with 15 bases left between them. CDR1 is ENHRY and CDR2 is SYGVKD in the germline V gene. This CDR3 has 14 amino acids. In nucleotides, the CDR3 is TGTGCCATCAGCGCCGACAGGTGGGGCTACGAGCAGTACTTC. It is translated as CAISADRWGYEQYF.

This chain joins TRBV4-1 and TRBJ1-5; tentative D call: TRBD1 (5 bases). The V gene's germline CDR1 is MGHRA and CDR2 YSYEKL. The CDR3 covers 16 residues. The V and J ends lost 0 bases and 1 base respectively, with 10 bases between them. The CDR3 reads CASSQDRRGSNQPQHF. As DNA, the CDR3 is TGCGCCAGCAGCCAAGATCGTAGGGGAAGCAATCAGCCCCAGCATTTT.

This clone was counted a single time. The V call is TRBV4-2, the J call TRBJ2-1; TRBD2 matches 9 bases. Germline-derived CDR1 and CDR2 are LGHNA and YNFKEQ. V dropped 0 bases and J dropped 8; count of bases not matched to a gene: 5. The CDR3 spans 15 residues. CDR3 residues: CASSQESSGSYEQFF. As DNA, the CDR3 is TGTGCCAGCAGCCAAGAGAGTAGCGGGAGTTATGAGCAGTTCTTC.

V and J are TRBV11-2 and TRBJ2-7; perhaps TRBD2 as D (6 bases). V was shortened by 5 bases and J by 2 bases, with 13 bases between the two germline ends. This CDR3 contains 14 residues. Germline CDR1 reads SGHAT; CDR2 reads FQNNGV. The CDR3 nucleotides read TGTGCCAGCAGCCAACACCCGGGGGCCTACGAGCAGTACTTC. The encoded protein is CASSQHPGAYEQYF.

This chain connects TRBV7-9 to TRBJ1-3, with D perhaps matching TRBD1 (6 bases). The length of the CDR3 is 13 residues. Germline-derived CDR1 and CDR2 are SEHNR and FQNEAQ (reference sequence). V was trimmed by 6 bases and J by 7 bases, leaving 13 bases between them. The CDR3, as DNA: TGTGCCAGCAGTCTACAGGGATACAACACCATATATTTT. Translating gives CASSLQGYNTIYF.

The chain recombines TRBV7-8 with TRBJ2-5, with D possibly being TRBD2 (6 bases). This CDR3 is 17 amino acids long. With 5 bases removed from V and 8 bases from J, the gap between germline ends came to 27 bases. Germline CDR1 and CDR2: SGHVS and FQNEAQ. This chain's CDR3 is CASSLLRGGVSIITQYF. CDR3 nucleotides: TGTGCCAGCAGCCTCCTCCGTGGAGGGGTTTCTATAATTACCCAGTACTTC.

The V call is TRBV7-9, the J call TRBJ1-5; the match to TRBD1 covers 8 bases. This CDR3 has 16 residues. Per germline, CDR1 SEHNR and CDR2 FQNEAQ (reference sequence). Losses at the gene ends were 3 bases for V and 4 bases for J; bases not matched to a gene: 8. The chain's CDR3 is CASSFGAGGFNQPQHF. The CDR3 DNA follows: TGTGCCAGCAGCTTTGGAGCAGGGGGCTTTAATCAGCCCCAGCATTTT.

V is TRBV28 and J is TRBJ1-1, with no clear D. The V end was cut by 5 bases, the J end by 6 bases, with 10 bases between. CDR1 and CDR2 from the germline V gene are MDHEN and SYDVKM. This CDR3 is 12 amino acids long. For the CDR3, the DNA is TGTGCCAGCAGTGGGGAGGGCGCTGAAGCTTTCTTT. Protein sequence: CASSGEGAEAFF.

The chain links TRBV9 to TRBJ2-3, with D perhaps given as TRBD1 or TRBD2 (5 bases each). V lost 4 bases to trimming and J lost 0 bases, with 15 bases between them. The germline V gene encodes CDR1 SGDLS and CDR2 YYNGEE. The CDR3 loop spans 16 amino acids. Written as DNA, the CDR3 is TGTGCCAGCAGCATGGGGACGGCCGCTAGCACAGATACGCAGTATTTT. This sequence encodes CASSMGTAASTDTQYF.

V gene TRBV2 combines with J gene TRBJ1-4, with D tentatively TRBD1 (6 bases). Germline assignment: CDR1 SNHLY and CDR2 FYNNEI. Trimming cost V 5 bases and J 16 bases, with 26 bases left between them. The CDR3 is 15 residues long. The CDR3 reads CASSKIGQHPRSPFF. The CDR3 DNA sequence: TGTGCCAGCAGTAAGATCGGACAGCATCCCCGGAGTCCGTTTTTT.

The CDR3 sequence: CASSLPMTGTYEQYF. The CDR3 DNA reads TGTGCCAGCAGCCTACCGATGACAGGGACCTACGAGCAGTACTTC. The V and J genes are TRBV11-2 and TRBJ2-7, with 7 positions matching TRBD1. Germline V gives CDR1 SGHAT, CDR2 FQNNGV. Losses at the gene ends were 5 bases for V and 2 bases for J; bases not matched to a gene: 9. The CDR3 runs 15 residues.

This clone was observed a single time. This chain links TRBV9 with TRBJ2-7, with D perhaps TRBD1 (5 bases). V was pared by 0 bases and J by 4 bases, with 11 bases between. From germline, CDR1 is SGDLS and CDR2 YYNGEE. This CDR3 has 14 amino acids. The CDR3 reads CASSVGAQGYEQYF. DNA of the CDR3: TGTGCCAGCAGCGTAGGGGCCCAGGGATACGAGCAGTACTTC.

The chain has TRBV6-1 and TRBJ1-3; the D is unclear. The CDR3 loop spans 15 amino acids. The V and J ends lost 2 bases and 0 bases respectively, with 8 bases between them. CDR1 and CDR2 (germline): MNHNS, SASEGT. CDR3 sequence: CASSEWALSGNTIYF. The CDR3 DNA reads TGTGCCAGCAGTGAATGGGCGCTCTCTGGAAACACCATATATTTT.

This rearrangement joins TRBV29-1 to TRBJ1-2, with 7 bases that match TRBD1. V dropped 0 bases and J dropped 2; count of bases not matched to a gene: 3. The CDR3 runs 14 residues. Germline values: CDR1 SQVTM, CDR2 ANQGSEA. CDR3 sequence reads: CSVEEDRWNYGYTF. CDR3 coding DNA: TGCAGCGTTGAAGAGGACAGGTGGAACTATGGCTACACCTTC.

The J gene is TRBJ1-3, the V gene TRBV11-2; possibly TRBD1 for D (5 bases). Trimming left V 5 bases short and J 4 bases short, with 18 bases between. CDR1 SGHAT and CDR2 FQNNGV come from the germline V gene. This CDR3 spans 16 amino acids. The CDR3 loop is CASSAIQGSVGNTIYF. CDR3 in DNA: TGTGCCAGCAGCGCCATCCAGGGAAGTGTGGGAAACACCATATATTTT.